This T cell receptor (beta chain) was found in a study of blood T cell repertoires in COVID-19. Whole-study context: From T cells, B-cell-depleted T cells, or PBMCs came the material, which was cDNA or gDNA.

Original methodology: The authors estimated nucleated cell counts from reference gene primer amplification. Some clones are missing from TCRdb's copy, which holds only in-frame ones; the method was immunoSEQ multiplex PCR. V and J calls and clone size are those listed in that table; D and trimming were worked out from the DNA. The repertoire holds more than 200,000 clones, with 85% to 95% as singletons. Recruits, aged about 18 to 100 years, lived in roughly 22 US areas. Which cohort a participant joined came from the clinical history participants gave. The CDR3 has 14 residues. This clone was seen a single time.

V is TRBV21-1 and J is TRBJ2-7; the table's TRBD1 call for D was not verified on the DNA. TRBV21-1 is a recognized pseudogene. This sequence originates from a woman under 30 who had recovered from COVID-19. The sequencing sample was made of PBMCs or T cells enriched from blood (not recorded which). The CDR3 DNA reads TGTGCCAGCAGGGGACAACGCTTTTCCTACGAGCAGTACTTC. This codes for CASRGQRFSYEQYF.